Included here is one TCR beta chain sequence, with context. What it recognizes is unknown. Diagnosis relied on clinical symptoms, serum thyroxine and TRAb, thyroid ultrasound and orbital computed tomography. The germline V gene encodes CDR1 SNHLY and CDR2 FYNNEI. Trimming removed 6 bases from V and 4 bases from J; junction bases left unmatched: 13. The CDR3 has 17 residues. The TCR beta CDR3 regions underwent amplification using RNA transcripts as the source. Using the HTBI primer set, a first-round RT-PCR was run on the TCR CDR3. TCRdb reprocessed the multiplex PCR reads via MiXCR and lists one record per CDR3 protein. The sample carries roughly 240,000 distinct CDR3 sequences, 16% recorded once. This sample is part of a study of T cells in Graves' hyperthyroidism and ophthalmopathy. Whole-study results and caveats: The blood repertoire included most of the expanded thyroid clonotypes above 0.001. For ophthalmopathy, model prediction preceded onset by a median about 6 months. In the analysis, a 13 V-J model separated ophthalmopathy from stable hyperthyroidism.

The rearrangement uses TRBV2 and TRBJ2-7; 12 nucleotides match TRBD2. The TCR originated in a woman between 18 and 30 years old with Graves' ophthalmopathy. The sequenced sample was blood. In DNA form, the CDR3 reads TGTGCCAGCAGCGCACAGGTCGGACTAGCGGGACTATACGAGCAGTACTTC. As protein: CASSAQVGLAGLYEQYF.